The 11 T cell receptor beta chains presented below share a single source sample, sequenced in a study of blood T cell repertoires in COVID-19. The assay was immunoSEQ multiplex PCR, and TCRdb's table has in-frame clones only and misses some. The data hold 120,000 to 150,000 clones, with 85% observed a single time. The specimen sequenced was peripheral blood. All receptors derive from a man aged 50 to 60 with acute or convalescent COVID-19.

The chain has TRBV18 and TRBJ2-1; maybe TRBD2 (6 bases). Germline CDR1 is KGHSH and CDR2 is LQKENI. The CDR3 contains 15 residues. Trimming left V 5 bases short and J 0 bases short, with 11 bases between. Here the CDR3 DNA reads TGTGCCAGCTCATTGCTAGCGAGCTCCTACAATGAGCAGTTCTTC. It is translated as CASSLLASSYNEQFF.

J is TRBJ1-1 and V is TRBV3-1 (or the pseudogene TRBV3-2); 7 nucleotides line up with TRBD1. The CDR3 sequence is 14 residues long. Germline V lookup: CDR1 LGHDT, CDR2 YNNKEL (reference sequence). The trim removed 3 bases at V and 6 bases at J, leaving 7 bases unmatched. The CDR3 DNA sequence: TGTGCCAGCAGCCATGGAGGGGGCCGGGCTGAAGCTTTCTTT. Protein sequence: CASSHGGGRAEAFF.

The CDR3 sequence: CASSSGTGNGYTF. In DNA, the CDR3 is TGCGCCAGCAGCTCTGGGACAGGGAATGGCTACACCTTC. This chain joins TRBV5-1 and TRBJ1-2; 9 nucleotides align to TRBD1. CDR1 SGHRS and CDR2 YFSETQ come from the germline V gene. Germline trimming cut 3 bases from V and 6 bases from J; bases unmatched to any gene: 3. The CDR3 extends over 13 amino acids.

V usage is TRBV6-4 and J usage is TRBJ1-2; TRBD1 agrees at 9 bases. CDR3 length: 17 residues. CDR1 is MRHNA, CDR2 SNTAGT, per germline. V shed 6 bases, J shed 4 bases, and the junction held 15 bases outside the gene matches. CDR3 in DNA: TGTGCCAGCAGCAGTAGAGGAGGGACAGGGAATCCCTATGGCTACACCTTC. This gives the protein CASSSRGGTGNPYGYTF.

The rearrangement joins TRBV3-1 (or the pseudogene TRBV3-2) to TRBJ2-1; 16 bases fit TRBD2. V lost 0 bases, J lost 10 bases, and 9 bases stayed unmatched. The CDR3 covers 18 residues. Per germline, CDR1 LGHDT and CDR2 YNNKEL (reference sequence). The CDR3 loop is CASSQDGTSGGARLEQFF. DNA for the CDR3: TGTGCCAGCAGCCAAGACGGGACTAGCGGGGGGGCGAGACTAGAGCAGTTCTTC.

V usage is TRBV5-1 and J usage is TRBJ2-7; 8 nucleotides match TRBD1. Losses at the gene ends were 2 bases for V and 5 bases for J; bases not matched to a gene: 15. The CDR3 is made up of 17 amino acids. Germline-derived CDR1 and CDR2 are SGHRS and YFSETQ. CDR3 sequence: CASSLSGTGASGDEQYF. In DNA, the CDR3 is TGCGCCAGCAGCTTATCCGGGACAGGAGCCTCTGGGGACGAGCAGTACTTC. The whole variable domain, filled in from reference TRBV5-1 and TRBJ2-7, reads KAGVTQTPRYLIKTRGQQVTLSCSPISGHRSVSWYQQTPGQGLQFLFEYFSETQRNKGNFPGRFSGRQFSNSRSEMNVSTLELGDSALYLCASSLSGTGASGDEQYFGPGTRLTVT.

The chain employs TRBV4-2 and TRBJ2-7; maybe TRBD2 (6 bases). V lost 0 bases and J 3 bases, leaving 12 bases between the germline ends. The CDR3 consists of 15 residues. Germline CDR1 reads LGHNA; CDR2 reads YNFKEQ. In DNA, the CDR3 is TGTGCCAGCAGCCAAGATGAGGCTAGCGACTACGAGCAGTACTTC. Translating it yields CASSQDEASDYEQYF.

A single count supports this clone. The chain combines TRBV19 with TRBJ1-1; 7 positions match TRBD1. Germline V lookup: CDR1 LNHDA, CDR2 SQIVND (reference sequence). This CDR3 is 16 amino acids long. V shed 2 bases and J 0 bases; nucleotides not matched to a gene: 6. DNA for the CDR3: TGTGCCAGTAGTATAAAGGGACAGACCGTGAACACTGAAGCTTTCTTT. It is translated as CASSIKGQTVNTEAFF.

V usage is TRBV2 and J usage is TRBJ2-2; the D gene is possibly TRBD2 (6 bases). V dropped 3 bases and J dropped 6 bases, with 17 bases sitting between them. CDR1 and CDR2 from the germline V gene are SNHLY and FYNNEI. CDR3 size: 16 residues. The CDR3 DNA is TGTGCCAGCAGTGATAAAGTGGGAGGACCCGCCGGGGAGCTGTTTTTT. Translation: CASSDKVGGPAGELFF.

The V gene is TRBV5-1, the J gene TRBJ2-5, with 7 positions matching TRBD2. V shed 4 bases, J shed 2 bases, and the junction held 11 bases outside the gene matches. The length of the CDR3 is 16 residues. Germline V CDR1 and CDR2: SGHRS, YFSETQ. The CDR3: CASSVGGLAEQETQYF. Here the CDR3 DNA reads TGCGCCAGCAGCGTCGGTGGGCTAGCGGAACAAGAGACCCAGTACTTC.

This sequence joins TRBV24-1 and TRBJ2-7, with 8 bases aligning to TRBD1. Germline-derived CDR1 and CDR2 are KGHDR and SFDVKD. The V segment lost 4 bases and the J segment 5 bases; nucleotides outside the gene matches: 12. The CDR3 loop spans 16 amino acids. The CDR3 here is CATSDPTGTGRHEQYF. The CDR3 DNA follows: TGTGCCACCAGTGACCCGACCGGGACAGGAAGGCACGAGCAGTACTTC.